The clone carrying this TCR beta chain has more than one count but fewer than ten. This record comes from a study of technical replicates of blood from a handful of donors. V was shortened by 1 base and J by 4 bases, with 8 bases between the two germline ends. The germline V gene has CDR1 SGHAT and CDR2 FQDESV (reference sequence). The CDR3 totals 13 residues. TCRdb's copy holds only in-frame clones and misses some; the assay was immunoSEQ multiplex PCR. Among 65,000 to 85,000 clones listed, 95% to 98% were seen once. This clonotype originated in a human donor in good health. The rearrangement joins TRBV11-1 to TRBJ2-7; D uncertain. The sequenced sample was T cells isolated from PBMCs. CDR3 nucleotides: TGTGCCAGCAGCTTAGACCCTCTATACGAGCAGTACTTC. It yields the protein CASSLDPLYEQYF. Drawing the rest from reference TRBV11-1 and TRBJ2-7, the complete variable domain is EAEVAQSPRYKITEKSQAVAFWCDPISGHATLYWYRQILGQGPELLVQFQDESVVDDSQLPKDRFSAERLKGVDSTLKIQPAELGDSAMYLCASSLDPLYEQYFGPGTRLTVT.